A single sample gave rise to the 20 T cell receptor beta chains below, sequenced in a study of cytomegalovirus exposure and HLA in healthy donors. The PCR used 60 Vbeta and 13 Jbeta primers. Method: immunoSEQ multiplex PCR; TCRdb's copy keeps in-frame clones and lacks some. There are 220,000 or so clones in the sample; 65% to 75% occur only once, and 1.5% to 2% lies in the top ten. Sequencing was done on a sample of PBMCs. The source of these receptors is a woman aged 25 to 39 in good health and CMV-seronegative.

The chain links TRBV29-1 to TRBJ1-1; TRBD1 is a possible D gene (5 bases). Germline V gives CDR1 SQVTM, CDR2 ANQGSEA. V lost 7 bases and J 1 base, leaving 13 bases between the germline ends. This CDR3 region has 13 residues. The CDR3: CSGDLGRNTEAFF. In DNA, the CDR3 is TGCAGCGGGGATTTGGGGCGGAACACTGAAGCTTTCTTT.

The chain recombines TRBV19 with TRBJ2-3, with 8 bases identical to TRBD2. Trimming cost V 8 bases and J 0 bases; bases outside gene matches: 7. Germline lookup yields CDR1 LNHDA and CDR2 SQIVND (reference sequence). The CDR3 has 15 amino acids. Here the CDR3 reads CASVSASGSTDTQYF. In nucleotides, the CDR3 is TGTGCCAGTGTATCGGCTAGCGGGAGCACAGATACGCAGTATTTT.

The table lists this clone with a count of one. One junction end does not reproduce the germline sequence, and a read error may be involved. Other DNA sequences in this sample translate to the same CDR3. This chain links TRBV15 with TRBJ1-1; 10 positions match TRBD1. Looked up from germline, CDR1 is LNHNV and CDR2 is YYDKDF (reference sequence). The CDR3 totals 15 residues. The CDR3 sequence is CATSRAGQGNTEAFF. In DNA, the CDR3 is TGTGCCACCAGCAGAGCGGGACAGGGGAACACTGAGGCTTTCTTT.

This rearrangement joins TRBV11-2 to TRBJ1-1, with a weak D call TRBD1 (6 bases). With 2 bases removed from V and 5 bases from J, the gap between germline ends came to 6 bases. This CDR3 spans 12 amino acids. CDR1 is SGHAT, CDR2 FQNNGV, per germline. The CDR3 reads CASSLQGTEAFF. The CDR3 region has the DNA TGTGCCAGCAGCTTACAGGGGACTGAAGCTTTCTTT.

The CDR3 nucleotides read TGTGCCAGCAGCTTAGCGGCCAGCTCCTACGAGCAGTACTTC. Translating gives CASSLAASSYEQYF. This rearrangement joins TRBV7-8 to TRBJ2-7; D remains ambiguous. The CDR3 is made up of 14 amino acids. Germline-derived CDR1 and CDR2 are SGHVS and FQNEAQ. The V gene lost 0 bases and the J gene lost 0 bases, with 6 bases spanning the gap.

As concerns this clone: This sample also contains other DNA sequences that code for the same CDR3. This rearrangement joins TRBV7-9 to TRBJ1-1; tentatively, D is TRBD1 (6 bases). The germline gives CDR1 SEHNR, CDR2 FQNEAQ (reference sequence). The germline V and J ends were trimmed by 3 bases and 1 base, with 9 bases remaining between them. The length of the CDR3 is 14 residues. The CDR3 protein is CASSLDSENTEAFF. In DNA, the CDR3 is TGTGCCAGCAGCTTGGACAGTGAGAACACTGAAGCTTTCTTT.

Comment on this clone: Relative to the germline gene, one junction end is altered; a read error may explain this. The chain employs TRBV14 and TRBJ2-4; TRBD1 matches at 7 bases. CDR1 and CDR2 (germline): SGHDN, FVKESK. The CDR3 is 13 residues long. The CDR3 sequence is CAGSQDRQGAQYF. The CDR3, as DNA: TGTGCCGGCAGCCAGGACCGACAGGGAGCCCAGTACTTC.

This rearrangement joins TRBV5-8 to TRBJ2-7; 10 bases fit TRBD1. V lost 6 bases and J lost 4; bases outside the gene matches: 13. Germline V gene lookup returns CDR1 SGHTS and CDR2 YDEGEE. This CDR3 contains 16 residues. The CDR3 is CASIRPTGQGIYEQYF. The CDR3 DNA reads as TGTGCCAGCATCCGACCCACGGGACAGGGGATATACGAGCAGTACTTC.

The CDR3 nucleotides are TGTGCCACCAGCAGAGGGACAGGGGGCCAGCCCCAGCATTTT. This gives the protein CATSRGTGGQPQHF. The rearrangement joins TRBV15 to TRBJ1-5; TRBD1 matches 11 bases. The V gene end was trimmed by 1 base and the J gene end by 7 bases; junction bases not matched to a gene: 0. CDR1 is LNHNV and CDR2 is YYDKDF in the germline V gene (reference sequence). This CDR3 comprises 14 residues.

Concerning this clone itself: The same CDR3 can be traced to other DNA sequences in this sample. The genes are TRBV5-1 and TRBJ2-1, with 8 bases matching TRBD2. CDR1 is SGHRS and CDR2 is YFSETQ in the germline V gene. V lost 2 bases, J lost 6 bases, and 10 bases stayed unmatched. This CDR3 is 16 amino acids long. CDR3 region: CASSFGGTSGGNEQFF. The DNA for the CDR3 is TGCGCCAGCAGCTTTGGCGGGACCAGCGGGGGCAATGAGCAGTTCTTC.

V usage is TRBV6-1 and J usage is TRBJ2-3; D perhaps matches TRBD1 (5 bases). V was clipped by 6 bases and J by 5 bases, with 6 bases between them. CDR3 size: 11 residues. CDR1 is MNHNS, CDR2 SASEGT, per germline. The CDR3 nucleotides are TGTGCCAGCAGCAGGGAAGATACGCAGTATTTT. Protein sequence: CASSREDTQYF.

Only a few counts were recorded for this clone. This chain links TRBV7-9 with TRBJ2-2; TRBD2 matches at 10 bases. This CDR3 has 16 residues. With V trimmed by 2 bases and J by 2 bases, 2 bases remained unmatched. CDR1 SEHNR and CDR2 FQNEAQ come from the germline V gene (reference sequence). The CDR3 loop is CASSLLAGANTGELFF. The CDR3 DNA sequence: TGTGCCAGCAGCTTACTAGCGGGAGCCAACACCGGGGAGCTGTTTTTT. Using reference TRBV7-9 and TRBJ2-2 for the parts outside the CDR3, the full variable domain is DTGVSQNPRHKITKRGQNVTFRCDPISEHNRLYWYRQTLGQGPEFLTYFQNEAQLEKSRLLSDRFSAERPKGSFSTLEIQRTEQGDSAMYLCASSLLAGANTGELFFGEGSRLTVL.

This clone was detected a few times. CDR3 protein: CASSYSVTVDQPQHF. Written as DNA, the CDR3 is TGTGCCAGCAGTTACTCGGTAACAGTAGACCAGCCCCAGCATTTT. The chain recombines TRBV6-6 with TRBJ1-5; D is unresolved. This CDR3 spans 15 amino acids. From germline, CDR1 is MNHNY and CDR2 SVGAGI (reference sequence). Between the trimmed V and J ends, which lost 0 bases and 7 bases, there was a span of 13 bases.

The chain is built from TRBV12-5 and TRBJ1-3; no firm D call. V was shortened by 5 bases and J by 2 bases, with 16 bases between the two germline ends. The germline gives CDR1 LGHNT, CDR2 FRNRAP. The length of the CDR3 is 16 residues. The CDR3 reads CASGPPGGRAGNTIYF. The CDR3 DNA is TGTGCTAGTGGTCCCCCGGGAGGAAGGGCTGGAAACACCATATATTTT.

The V gene is TRBV19, the J gene TRBJ2-3, with TRBD2 matching 14 bases. V dropped 8 bases and J dropped 0; count of bases not matched to a gene: 7. The germline gives CDR1 LNHDA, CDR2 SQIVND (reference sequence). The CDR3 runs to 17 residues. The CDR3 DNA is TGTGCCAGTTCACCCTGGACTAGCGGGGGGAGCACAGATACGCAGTATTTT. Translating gives CASSPWTSGGSTDTQYF.

CDR3 sequence: CASSTPTSGEFYEQYF. CDR3 coding DNA: TGTGCCAGCAGCACACCGACTAGCGGGGAATTCTACGAGCAGTACTTC. The gene calls are TRBV21-1 and TRBJ2-7; the table's D call, TRBD2, has no DNA check behind it. TRBV21-1 is tagged as a pseudogene. CDR3 length: 16 residues.

The rearrangement links TRBV29-1 to TRBJ1-2, with a tentative D call TRBD1 (5 bases). CDR1 and CDR2 from the germline V gene are SQVTM and ANQGSEA. Trimming shortened V by 3 bases and J by 0 bases, and 11 bases separated the two germline ends. The CDR3 extends over 14 amino acids. This CDR3 is CSVEDPGTNYGYTF. CDR3 coding DNA: TGCAGCGTTGAGGATCCAGGGACTAACTATGGCTACACCTTC.

V usage is TRBV10-1 and J usage is TRBJ2-5, with TRBD2 identical over 8 bases. CDR1 is WNHNN and CDR2 is SYGVQD in the germline V gene (reference sequence). The CDR3 is made up of 16 amino acids. The junction had 9 bases not matched to a gene; V was cut back by 4 bases and J by 2 bases. CDR3 protein: CASSARRGGRQETQYF. CDR3 bases: TGCGCCAGCAGTGCCCGACGGGGGGGTCGGCAAGAGACCCAGTACTTC.

V gene TRBV5-1 combines with J gene TRBJ2-7, with 11 positions matching TRBD2. The CDR3 is made up of 14 amino acids. V lost 5 bases to trimming and J lost 4 bases; unmatched junction nucleotides: 5. Germline V gives CDR1 SGHRS, CDR2 YFSETQ. The CDR3: CASRAGTSGYEQYF. Written as DNA, the CDR3 is TGCGCCAGCAGAGCTGGGACTAGCGGATACGAGCAGTACTTC.

The rearrangement joins TRBV2 to TRBJ2-7; a possible D gene is TRBD1 (6 bases). The V end was cut by 8 bases, the J end by 2 bases, with 13 bases between. The V gene's germline CDR1 is SNHLY and CDR2 FYNNEI. This CDR3 is built from 13 residues. The CDR3 is CASGRTATYEQYF. CDR3 coding DNA: TGTGCCAGCGGACGGACAGCCACCTACGAGCAGTACTTC. Filled out from reference TRBV2 and TRBJ2-7, the complete variable domain reads EPEVTQTPSHQVTQMGQEVILRCVPISNHLYFYWYRQILGQKVEFLVSFYNNEISEKSEIFDDQFSVERPDGSNFTLKIRSTKLEDSAMYFCASGRTATYEQYFGPGTRLTVT.